Listed below are T cell receptor beta chains from one sample, sequenced in a study of blood T cell repertoires in COVID-19. TCRdb's table, derived via immunoSEQ multiplex PCR, lists solely in-frame clones and lacks some. The sample lists roughly 87,000 clones, around 89% occurring once. The sequenced sample consisted of peripheral blood. The receptors originated from a man between 60 and 75 years old with acute or convalescent COVID-19. The CDR3 runs from the conserved cysteine through the conserved F or W. D genes are given only for firm matches. Size tells how often a clone was seen (once, few, many) or the class of an expanded clone, and some rows leave it out.

size,D,V,J,CDR3,DNA
NA,NA,TRBV5-1,TRBJ1-1,CASSLAPGSVMNTEAFF,TGCGCCAGCAGCTTGGCCCCAGGGTCGGTCATGAACACTGAAGCTTTCTTT
NA,NA,TRBV12-5,TRBJ2-2,CASGLGRTRGRTGELFF,TGTGCTAGTGGTTTGGGACGTACCAGGGGTCGCACCGGGGAGCTGTTTTTT
NA,NA,TRBV9,TRBJ1-3,CASSAYGVSGNTIYF,TGTGCCAGCAGCGCATACGGGGTCTCTGGAAACACCATATATTTT
few,NA,TRBV19,TRBJ1-5,CASSIDSSNQPQHF,TGTGCCAGTAGTATCGACAGTAGCAATCAGCCCCAGCATTTT
NA,NA,TRBV5-1,TRBJ1-5,CASSPQGLVNQPQHF,TGCGCCAGCAGCCCTCAGGGCCTAGTCAATCAGCCCCAGCATTTT
once,TRBD1,TRBV5-1,TRBJ1-2,CASRADRGIYGYTF,TGCGCCAGCAGGGCCGACAGGGGGATCTATGGCTACACCTTC
NA,TRBD2,TRBV7-3,TRBJ2-2,CASRPGTSGTGELFF,TGTGCCAGCAGACCCGGGACTAGCGGCACCGGGGAGCTGTTTTTT
few,TRBD1,TRBV18,TRBJ1-5,CASSLGTGGTQPQHF,TGTGCCAGCTCACTAGGGACAGGGGGAACTCAGCCCCAGCATTTT
few,TRBD1,TRBV5-4,TRBJ1-2,CASSLSGTGVYGYTF,TGTGCCAGCAGCTTATCCGGGACAGGGGTCTATGGCTACACCTTC
NA,TRBD1,TRBV12-5,TRBJ2-3,CASGLPGQGYDTQYF,TGTGCTAGTGGTTTACCGGGACAGGGGTATGATACGCAGTATTTT
NA,TRBD1,TRBV19,TRBJ2-2,CASIGTASTGELFF,TGTGCCAGTATTGGGACAGCCTCCACCGGGGAGCTGTTTTTT
NA,TRBD1,TRBV12-3/TRBV12-4,TRBJ2-1,CASSQTTGNEQFF,TGTGCCAGCAGTCAAACGACAGGGAATGAGCAGTTCTTC
NA,TRBD1,TRBV7-2,TRBJ2-1,CASSLSPGQGIGEQFF,TGTGCCAGCAGCTTGAGTCCGGGACAGGGAATAGGGGAGCAGTTCTTC
NA,NA,TRBV7-9,TRBJ2-7,CASSLSPSPYEQYF,TGTGCCAGCAGCTTGTCCCCGTCCCCCTACGAGCAGTACTTC
NA,NA,TRBV5-1,TRBJ1-6,CASSRERNNSPLHF,TGCGCCAGCAGCCGAGAGAGAAATAATTCACCCCTCCACTTT
NA,TRBD2,TRBV7-8,TRBJ2-7,CASSTGLAYTYEQYF,TGTGCCAGCAGCACGGGACTAGCGTACACCTACGAGCAGTACTTC
NA,TRBD1,TRBV7-9,TRBJ2-7,CASSGGRDRSYEQYF,TGTGCCAGCAGCGGTGGCCGGGACAGGTCCTACGAGCAGTACTTC
NA,NA,TRBV5-1,TRBJ1-2,CASSLFDNESGYTF,TGCGCCAGCAGCTTGTTCGATAATGAGAGTGGCTACACCTTC
once,TRBD2,TRBV6-1,TRBJ2-7,CASSELVAGGSEQYF,TGTGCCAGCAGTGAACTTGTAGCGGGGGGGTCCGAGCAGTACTTC
NA,NA,TRBV7-9,TRBJ1-2,CASSSLYGYTF,TGTGCCAGCAGCTCTCTATATGGCTACACCTTC
NA,NA,TRBV28,TRBJ1-2,CASSIQGYYGYTF,TGTGCCAGCAGTATACAGGGATACTATGGCTACACCTTC
NA,TRBD1,TRBV9,TRBJ1-5,CASSPHEGAGNQPQHF,TGTGCCAGCAGCCCCCATGAGGGGGCAGGCAATCAGCCCCAGCATTTT
NA,TRBD2,TRBV7-8,TRBJ2-5,CASSLGLAGQETQYF,TGTGCCAGCAGCTTGGGACTAGCGGGGCAAGAGACCCAGTACTTC
NA,NA,TRBV15,TRBJ1-5,CASGEDNQPQHF,TGTGCATCGGGGGAAGACAATCAGCCCCAGCATTTT
NA,TRBD2,TRBV14,TRBJ2-7,CASSQGWGRAAYEQYF,TGTGCCAGCAGCCAAGGATGGGGGAGGGCCGCCTACGAGCAGTACTTC
NA,TRBD1,TRBV19,TRBJ1-2,CASRGQGYGYTF,TGTGCCAGTAGGGGACAGGGTTATGGCTACACCTTC
NA,NA,TRBV5-5,TRBJ1-5,CASSFDGAGPQHF,TGTGCCAGCAGCTTCGACGGCGCAGGGCCCCAGCATTTT
NA,NA,TRBV28,TRBJ2-4,CASSPPMTEIQNIQYF,TGTGCCAGCAGTCCTCCCATGACAGAGATACAAAACATTCAGTACTTC
NA,NA,TRBV5-6,TRBJ1-2,CASSLGRLGGYGYTF,TGTGCCAGCAGCTTGGGCCGCCTGGGAGGGTATGGCTACACCTTC
NA,TRBD1,TRBV19,TRBJ2-7,CASGTGGHEQYF,TGTGCCAGTGGTACAGGGGGCCACGAGCAGTACTTC
NA,TRBD2,TRBV6-5,TRBJ2-5,CASRGTSGGWETQYF,TGTGCCAGCAGGGGGACTAGCGGGGGTTGGGAGACCCAGTACTTC
NA,TRBD1,TRBV7-3,TRBJ2-1,CASSFRQGGHNEQFF,TGTGCCAGCAGCTTCCGACAGGGCGGACACAATGAGCAGTTCTTC
NA,TRBD1,TRBV7-8,TRBJ1-5,CASSLADRGNQPQHF,TGTGCCAGCAGCTTAGCAGACAGGGGCAATCAGCCCCAGCATTTT
NA,TRBD1,TRBV18,TRBJ2-1,CASSPTPGGRSYNEQFF,TGTGCCAGCTCACCCACCCCAGGGGGCCGCTCCTACAATGAGCAGTTCTTC
NA,NA,TRBV19,TRBJ1-2,CASTSGGIFGGYTF,TGTGCCAGTACCTCGGGAGGGATTTTTGGTGGCTACACCTTC
NA,TRBD1,TRBV6-2/TRBV6-3,TRBJ2-7,CASSLTGAYEQYF,TGTGCCAGCAGTTTAACAGGGGCCTACGAGCAGTACTTC
NA,NA,TRBV11-2,TRBJ1-4,CASSLDQGEKLFF,TGTGCCAGCAGCTTAGACCAGGGGGAAAAACTGTTTTTT
NA,TRBD1,TRBV4-1,TRBJ1-4,CASSQPRQGARGEKLFF,TGCGCCAGCAGCCAACCTCGACAGGGGGCTCGGGGTGAAAAACTGTTTTTT
NA,TRBD1,TRBV28,TRBJ1-2,CASSSNRGKGDYGYTF,TGTGCCAGCAGTTCTAACAGGGGAAAAGGGGACTATGGCTACACCTTC
NA,NA,TRBV9,TRBJ1-1,CASSTTTQNTEAFF,TGTGCCAGCAGCACTACGACCCAAAACACTGAAGCTTTCTTT
NA,NA,TRBV27,TRBJ1-4,CASSFSEAGEKLFF,TGTGCCAGCAGTTTCTCTGAGGCGGGTGAAAAACTGTTTTTT
NA,NA,TRBV5-1,TRBJ2-7,CASSITGTFYEQYF,TGCGCCAGCAGCATCACCGGGACTTTCTACGAGCAGTACTTC
NA,TRBD2,TRBV6-5,TRBJ2-1,CASSPGGSSYNEQFF,TGTGCCAGCAGTCCCGGGGGGAGCTCCTACAATGAGCAGTTCTTC
NA,NA,TRBV6-5,TRBJ1-3,CASRENSGNTIYF,TGTGCCAGCAGAGAGAACTCTGGAAACACCATATATTTT
NA,TRBD1,TRBV6-5,TRBJ2-5,CASKKTGVETQYF,TGTGCCAGCAAAAAAACAGGGGTTGAGACCCAGTACTTC
NA,TRBD2,TRBV3-1/TRBV3-2,TRBJ2-7,CASRRTSGRGSYEQYF,TGTGCCAGCAGGCGGACTAGCGGGAGAGGGTCCTACGAGCAGTACTTC
once,TRBD1,TRBV6-5,TRBJ1-6,CASRPGQGNSPLHF,TGTGCCAGCAGGCCGGGACAGGGAAATTCACCCCTCCACTTT
NA,NA,TRBV27,TRBJ2-3,CASSLGGTGTDTQYF,TGTGCCAGCAGTTTAGGGGGGACAGGCACAGATACGCAGTATTTT
NA,TRBD1,TRBV5-1,TRBJ2-5,CASSLTGTGEETQYF,TGCGCCAGCAGCCTAACCGGGACAGGGGAAGAGACCCAGTACTTC
once,NA,TRBV29-1,TRBJ2-1,CSAKQGSNEQFF,TGCAGCGCCAAACAGGGTTCAAATGAGCAGTTCTTC
NA,NA,TRBV12-3/TRBV12-4,TRBJ1-1,CASSPGNTEAFF,TGTGCCAGCAGCCCGGGGAACACTGAAGCTTTCTTT
NA,NA,TRBV11-2,TRBJ1-2,CASSSITGRGYGYTF,TGTGCCAGCAGCTCGATTACAGGGAGGGGCTATGGCTACACCTTC
NA,NA,TRBV5-1,TRBJ2-1,CASREGNEQFF,TGCGCCAGCAGGGAGGGGAATGAGCAGTTCTTC
NA,NA,TRBV5-4,TRBJ2-2,CASSPLRGEAGELFF,TGTGCCAGCAGCCCCCTACGAGGAGAGGCCGGGGAGCTGTTTTTT
few,TRBD1,TRBV29-1,TRBJ1-1,CSVVSNTQGGRTEAFF,TGCAGCGTAGTATCTAATACCCAGGGGGGTCGCACTGAAGCTTTCTTT
NA,TRBD2,TRBV4-1,TRBJ2-5,CASSRTSGGETQYF,TGCGCCAGCAGCCGGACTAGCGGGGGTGAGACCCAGTACTTC